This T cell receptor (beta chain) was observed in a study of blood T cell repertoires in COVID-19. Clinical histories supplied by participants themselves formed the basis of cohort assignment. Authors' processing steps: Nucleated cell number was recorded as an estimate derived from reference gene primer amplification. Data came from immunoSEQ multiplex PCR; TCRdb stores just in-frame clones and leaves some out. V and J calls and clone size are given by that table; D and trimming were obtained from the DNA. Of about 280,000 clones in the sample, approximately 82% were seen once. CDR3 length: 15 amino acids. CDR1 and CDR2 from the germline V gene are MNHEY and SVGAGI. J lost 6 bases, V lost 6 bases, and 8 bases had no gene match.

The chain has TRBV6-5 and TRBJ1-5, with 10 bases that match TRBD1. This clonotype originated in a man aged 35 to 55 who had been exposed to COVID-19. The sample consisted of PBMCs or T cells enriched from blood (not recorded which). For the CDR3, the DNA is TGTGCCAGCAGCGTTGAGGACAGGGGGAGTCAGCCCCAGCATTTT. Translated, it gives CASSVEDRGSQPQHF.